The TCR beta chain described here comes from a study of blood T cells in healthy people across ages. Next came a second PCR, run for roughly 6 to 11 cycles, which used a sample-barcoded 5' primer along with a J-beta primer mix. TCRdb itself ran the 5' RACE reads through MiXCR, one entry per CDR3 protein. The repertoire holds around 1,000,000 distinct CDR3 sequences, with approximately 25% as singletons. This CDR3 contains 16 residues. V lost 1 base and J lost 4, with 16 bases in between. Germline CDR1 reads SGHTA; CDR2 reads FQGNSA. The same sample was also used in a study of T cells of mothers and their children.

The source material was blood. This sequence was found in a girl aged 2 to 10 in good health. The gene calls are TRBV7-2 and TRBJ2-5; maybe TRBD2 (6 bases). This CDR3 reads CASSLGEGLLGETQYF. For the CDR3, the DNA is TGTGCCAGCAGCTTAGGCGAAGGACTATTGGGAGAGACCCAGTACTTC.